This entry lists 2 T cell receptor beta chains sequenced from one sample in a study of T cell repertoires in cytomegalovirus infection. From the reads, TCRdb called clonotypes with MiXCR, one entry per CDR3 protein. The repertoire holds around 300,000 distinct CDR3 sequences, with 20% to 25% as singletons. The antigens these receptors bind are not known. This specimen was cultured PBMCs, taken from culture after CMV antigen stimulation. The receptors stem from a human donor in good health (CMV status not recorded). Some clones in this sample may be carry-over from other donors' samples.

By sample share, this clonotype is medium-sized. The CDR3 nucleotides read TGTGCCAGCAGCTCTAGCGGGACGGTAGCCAAAAACATTCAGTACTTC. It codes for CASSSSGTVAKNIQYF. This rearrangement joins TRBV7-2 to TRBJ2-4; 9 bases align to TRBD2. The V gene's germline CDR1 is SGHTA and CDR2 FQGNSA. The V gene end was trimmed by 4 bases and the J gene end by 0 bases; junction bases not matched to a gene: 4. The CDR3 covers 16 residues.

In regard to this clonotype: A much bigger clone sits one base away, suggesting this may be a read error. This rearrangement joins TRBV12-3 or TRBV12-4 to TRBJ2-7, with TRBD2 matching 8 bases. CDR3 length: 13 amino acids. DNA of the CDR3: TGTGTCAGCAGTCCTTCGGGAGGGGACGAGCAGTACTTC. Its protein product is CVSSPSGGDEQYF.